This is a list of T cell receptor beta chains from one sample in a study of blood T cell repertoires in COVID-19. TCRdb's copy holds only in-frame clones and misses some; the assay was immunoSEQ multiplex PCR. Among 150,000 to 200,000 clones, more than 65% were seen once, and the ten largest hold around 15%. The material sequenced was PBMCs or T cells enriched from blood (not recorded which). These receptor sequences come from a man aged 50-59 years who had recovered from COVID-19. The CDR3 runs from the conserved cysteine through the conserved F or W. D genes are given only for firm matches. The size of a clone is reported for some rows only, either as once, few or many, or as a class for expanded clones.

>-|TRBJ2-7|TRBV5-6|-
TGTGCCAGCAGCTCCAGGGGAAGCTCCTACGAGCAGTACTTC
CASSSRGSSYEQYF
>-|TRBJ2-3|TRBV9|-
TGTGCCAGCAAAGCGTTGTCAGATACGCAGTATTTT
CASKALSDTQYF
>TRBD1|TRBJ1-1|TRBV7-9|-
TGTGCCAGCAGGGCGGGACAGGGGGGAGACACTGAAGCTTTCTTT
CASRAGQGGDTEAFF
>TRBD1|TRBJ1-2|TRBV12-3/TRBV12-4|-
TGTGCCAGCAGTTTATCAGGGGGGAATGGCTACACCTTC
CASSLSGGNGYTF
>TRBD1|TRBJ1-6|TRBV5-1|-
TGCGCCAGCAACCGGGACAGGGATTCACCCCTCCACTTT
CASNRDRDSPLHF
>TRBD1|TRBJ1-1|TRBV6-1|once
TGTGCCAGCAGTGAAGCTGACAGGGCTACCGGAAACACTGAAGCTTTCTTT
CASSEADRATGNTEAFF
>-|TRBJ1-4|TRBV5-1|-
TGCGCCAGCCAACCCGAGGGAGGGAGGGATGAAAAACTGTTTTTT
CASQPEGGRDEKLFF
>TRBD2|TRBJ2-3|TRBV6-5|-
TGTGCCAGCAGTTACTCGAGCGGGGTCGACACAGATACGCAGTATTTT
CASSYSSGVDTDTQYF
>-|TRBJ1-4|TRBV11-2|once
TGTGCCAGCAGCTCCCCTTTGAATGAAAAACTGTTTTTT
CASSSPLNEKLFF
>TRBD2|TRBJ2-1|TRBV27|-
TGTGCCAGCAGTTTGGAGGGACTAGCGGGGAACAATGAGCAGTTCTTC
CASSLEGLAGNNEQFF
>-|TRBJ1-2|TRBV28|once
TGTGCCAGCAGAACAGGGCTTTATGGCTACACCTTC
CASRTGLYGYTF
>TRBD1|TRBJ2-6|TRBV6-2/TRBV6-3|-
TGTGCCAGCAGCCAACGGACAGGGAGCTCTGGGGCCAACGTCCTGACTTTC
CASSQRTGSSGANVLTF
>-|TRBJ1-4|TRBV30|-
TGTGCCTGGAGTGTGGGCGGGCCTCTTGAAAAACTGTTTTTT
CAWSVGGPLEKLFF
>-|TRBJ2-3|TRBV2|-
TGTGCCAGCAGTGAAGAGGGGGGCACAGATACGCAGTATTTT
CASSEEGGTDTQYF
>-|TRBJ1-3|TRBV5-1|-
TGCGCCAGCAGCTCCTGGACAGGAAACACCATATATTTT
CASSSWTGNTIYF
>-|TRBJ1-5|TRBV5-5|-
TGTGCCAGCAGCTCCAGACAGAACAATCAGCCCCAGCATTTT
CASSSRQNNQPQHF
>-|TRBJ1-4|TRBV28|-
TGTGCCAGCAGTTTAGAAGGGGGTGAAAAACTGTTTTTT
CASSLEGGEKLFF
>-|TRBJ1-5|TRBV19|few
TGTGCCAGTAGTATTCAAACGAGCCCCCAGCATTTT
CASSIQTSPQHF
>TRBD1|TRBJ1-1|TRBV6-5|once
TGTGCCAGCACCGGGGGGACAGGGAGGAGCGCTGAAGCTTTCTTT
CASTGGTGRSAEAFF
>-|TRBJ2-2|TRBV25-1|-
TGTGCCAGCAGTGGGACTCGATCGAACACCGGGGAGCTGTTTTTT
CASSGTRSNTGELFF
>TRBD1|TRBJ1-4|TRBV30|-
TGTGCCTGGAGCGGGGCGACAGGGGTTGGAGAAAAACTGTTTTTT
CAWSGATGVGEKLFF
>TRBD1|TRBJ1-1|TRBV5-5|-
TGTGCCAGCAGCTTGGCACAGGGGACCCACACTGAAGCTTTCTTT
CASSLAQGTHTEAFF
>-|TRBJ2-5|TRBV18|-
TGTGCCAGCTCCTTCACCGAGGGCTCGGAGACCCAGTACTTC
CASSFTEGSETQYF
>TRBD1|TRBJ1-2|TRBV5-4|-
TGTGCCAGCAGCCCCGGAGGACAGGGCTCCTATGGCTACACCTTC
CASSPGGQGSYGYTF
>-|TRBJ1-5|TRBV18|-
TGTGCCAGCTCACCGAACACCGGGATAGGGGGTCAGCCCCAGCATTTT
CASSPNTGIGGQPQHF
>-|TRBJ2-3|TRBV2|-
TGTGCCAGCCGTGAGGACAGATACACAGATACGCAGTATTTT
CASREDRYTDTQYF
>-|TRBJ1-2|TRBV19|-
TGTGCCAGCAAACTGAACTACAACTATGGCTACACCTTC
CASKLNYNYGYTF
>-|TRBJ1-1|TRBV19|-
TGTGCCAGTAGTATTCAGGGCGCGAATGGAAACACTGAAGCTTTCTTT
CASSIQGANGNTEAFF